This TCR beta chain appears in the sequencing data of a study of blood T cell repertoires in COVID-19. Study-wide context: Collection of acute and convalescent COVID-19 samples took place in the United States, Italy and Spain. Sample material is recorded as cDNA or gDNA derived from T cells, B-cell-depleted T cells, or PBMCs.

Assay: immunoSEQ multiplex PCR; the TCRdb copy retains only in-frame clones and omits some. The sample lists over 100,000 clones; roughly 86% were seen once. The CDR3 has 12 amino acids. The germline CDR1 and CDR2 sequences are SEHNR and FQNEAQ (reference sequence). V lost 3 bases and J lost 5, with 5 bases in between. Material for sequencing was peripheral blood. The clonotype comes from a man aged 40-55 years with active or convalescent COVID-19. The V call is TRBV7-9, the J call TRBJ1-5; no definite D call. This CDR3 reads CASSFGDQPQHF. The CDR3 bases are TGTGCCAGCAGCTTCGGAGATCAGCCCCAGCATTTT.